The clone carrying this T cell receptor beta chain was counted a few times. The data were obtained in a study of cytomegalovirus exposure and HLA in healthy donors. V lost 11 bases, J lost 4 bases, and 3 bases stayed unmatched. The CDR3 loop spans 13 amino acids. CDR1 and CDR2 (germline): MDHEN, SYDVKM. 60 Vbeta and 13 Jbeta primers were used in PCR. TCRdb's copy holds only in-frame clones and misses some; the assay was immunoSEQ multiplex PCR. The sample lists under 200,000 clones, 55% to 70% occurring once. The TCR originated in a woman aged 35 to 49 in good health and CMV-seropositive. The chain combines TRBV28 with TRBJ2-2, with 11 bases matching TRBD1. The sample taken for sequencing was PBMCs. CDR3 region: CAGGTGGTGELFF. In DNA, the CDR3 is TGTGCCGGCGGGACAGGGGGCACCGGGGAGCTGTTTTTT.